This T cell receptor (beta chain) came from a study of blood T cell repertoires in COVID-19. The wider study: Material from acute and convalescent COVID-19 was sourced from the United States, Italy and Spain. In each case, the material was cDNA or gDNA derived from T cells, B-cell-depleted T cells, or PBMCs.

Original methodology: Reference gene primer amplification gave estimated nucleated cell counts. Some clones are missing from TCRdb's copy, which holds only in-frame ones; the method was immunoSEQ multiplex PCR. The D gene and trimming were derived from the DNA, and the V and J assignments and clone size from that table. The sample gives some 150,000 clones, roughly nine tenths of which show up once; roughly 3.3% is in the top ten. Per the germline V gene, CDR1 is LNHDA and CDR2 is SQIVND (reference sequence). CDR3 length equals 14 residues. V dropped 8 bases and J dropped 2 bases, with 16 bases sitting between them.

V usage is TRBV19 and J usage is TRBJ2-7, with D perhaps TRBD1 (5 bases). The TCR was taken from a man aged 65 to 79 with acute or convalescent COVID-19. The specimen sequenced was peripheral blood. The CDR3 coding sequence is TGTGCCAGTGGTGGGGCCCCACAGACCTACGAGCAGTACTTC. Encoded protein: CASGGAPQTYEQYF.